The entry below gives a single T cell receptor beta chain sequence along with its context. Antigen specificity is unknown. The CDR3 length is 14 residues. V was trimmed by 6 bases and J by 2 bases, leaving 13 bases between them. Germline CDR1 MGHRA, CDR2 YSYEKL. This record belongs to a study of shared clonotypes between healthy human individuals. As for the study in general: Each donor's CD8 memory used one plate, CD8 naive two, each CD4 subset three.

Deep was the level at which the assay was run. Clones were sequenced by immunoSEQ multiplex PCR, and TCRdb holds only the in-frame ones, with some missing. This sample has approximately 650,000 clones; roughly 95% occur once, and the top ten carry around 0.097%. The naive CD8 subset, CD45RO-negative cells positively selected for CCR7, excluded terminally differentiated effector memory CD45RA+ cells. Study-level points and caveats: A generally larger estimated richness was seen in naive subsets than in memory subsets. In contrast to clonotypes shared by all four donors, non-shared clonotypes had lower generation probabilities.

The V call is TRBV4-1, the J call TRBJ1-1, with D possibly TRBD1 on 6 matching bases. The sequence derives from a young woman in good health. Sequenced input: naive CD8+ T cells sorted from blood. CDR3 sequence: CASRKVGGNTEAFF. In nucleotides, the CDR3 is TGCGCCAGCAGGAAGGTGGGGGGCAACACTGAAGCTTTCTTT.